This is a list of T cell receptor beta chains from one sample in a study of vaccination and CD4 T cells after COVID-19. What these receptors recognize is not known. TCRdb processed the PCR reads anew with MiXCR; each CDR3 protein has one entry. The table shows some 11,000 distinct CDR3 sequences, with approximately 40% occurring only once. The sample consisted of CD4+ T cells from blood, cultured in vitro. The source is a human donor who had recovered from COVID-19. Both conserved end residues are trimmed from each CDR3.

len,v_gene,j_gene,CDR3aa
14,TRBV24-1,TRBJ2-5,ATSDLSGTGRETQY
10,TRBV28,TRBJ2-1,ASSLGGYEQF
11,TRBV11-3,TRBJ1-1,ASSFDRNTEAF
9,TRBV20-1,TRBJ2-7,SARSSYEQY
11,TRBV20-1,TRBJ1-2,SARDRKSYGYT
13,TRBV25-1,TRBJ2-4,ASSPDWAAKNIQY
9,TRBV2,TRBJ1-1,ASSDNSPDF
16,TRBV12-5,TRBJ1-5,ASGLALQGPYSNQPQH
12,TRBV7-2,TRBJ1-6,ASSYVGNNSPLH
11,TRBV24-1,TRBJ1-5,ATSVNSGQPQH
12,TRBV7-2,TRBJ1-1,ASSLALRPPEAF
10,TRBV12-3/TRBV12-4,TRBJ1-2,ASSFDGYGYT
13,TRBV12-3/TRBV12-4,TRBJ2-7,ASSLRGTGAYEQY
13,TRBV30,TRBJ2-5,AWSRDTTYQETQY
13,TRBV11-3,TRBJ2-3,ASSLVASYTDTQY
14,TRBV21-1,TRBJ2-7,ASSTRRDRVAYEQY
8,TRBV20-1,TRBJ1-5,SAMGQPQH
11,TRBV2,TRBJ1-6,ASSERGITPLH
11,TRBV28,TRBJ1-1,ASSLGRSTEAF
12,TRBV20-1,TRBJ2-5,SARDLRVQETQY
13,TRBV28,TRBJ1-2,ASSSQGAGGYGYT
13,TRBV19,TRBJ1-6,ASSIRGVATQPLH
11,TRBV5-1,TRBJ1-4,ASQGLANEKLF
10,TRBV24-1,TRBJ1-2,ATRDTTYGYT
11,TRBV7-2,TRBJ1-5,ASSRQSNQPQH
12,TRBV12-5,TRBJ1-2,ASGPTGMSYGYT
10,TRBV28,TRBJ1-5,ASARSRQPQH
13,TRBV6-2/TRBV6-3,TRBJ1-3,ASSFDRGRGNTIY
9,TRBV4-2,TRBJ1-1,ASSQYFEAF
11,TRBV18,TRBJ2-7,ASSPQEGYEQY
10,TRBV20-1,TRBJ1-5,SARDPDRPQH
14,TRBV20-1,TRBJ2-1,SAPVLGRALYNEQF
12,TRBV7-2,TRBJ1-2,ASSLAGLSYGYT